This is a list of T cell receptor beta chains from one sample in a study of blood T cell repertoires in COVID-19. The data were produced by immunoSEQ multiplex PCR, yet TCRdb's version contains in-frame clones alone and is incomplete. The table records about 120,000 clones, 85% to 90% of them present only once. Sequencing was carried out using peripheral blood. The receptors shown here come from a man in his sixties with acute or convalescent COVID-19. The CDR3 runs from the conserved cysteine through the conserved F or W. The order of the fields is clone size, J gene, V gene, D gene, CDR3 protein, CDR3 DNA. A D gene is named only where the DNA matches it firmly. The size entry is marked missing in some rows and otherwise reads once, few, many or a size class.

NA,TRBJ2-1,TRBV19,TRBD2,CASSISGSSYNEQFF,TGTGCCAGTAGTATTAGCGGGAGTTCGTACAATGAGCAGTTCTTC
NA,TRBJ2-7,TRBV5-6,TRBD1,CASSRGQGSYEQYF,TGTGCCAGCAGCCGTGGACAGGGTTCCTACGAGCAGTACTTC
NA,TRBJ2-5,TRBV6-5,TRBD2,CASSYSLAGVLETQYF,TGTGCCAGCAGTTACTCCCTAGCGGGAGTTTTAGAGACCCAGTACTTC
NA,TRBJ2-1,TRBV2,TRBD2,CASRASGENEQFF,TGTGCCAGCAGGGCTAGCGGCGAAAATGAGCAGTTCTTC
NA,TRBJ2-7,TRBV3-1/TRBV3-2,NA,CASSLGGGTYEQYF,TGTGCCAGCAGCCTCGGAGGCGGAACTTACGAGCAGTACTTC
NA,TRBJ1-3,TRBV9,NA,CASNNKLDSDSGNTIYF,TGTGCCAGCAACAACAAATTAGACAGTGACTCTGGAAACACCATATATTTT
NA,TRBJ1-1,TRBV10-3,NA,CAISDLGEATEAFF,TGTGCCATCAGTGACCTTGGTGAGGCCACTGAAGCTTTCTTT
NA,TRBJ1-1,TRBV24-1,TRBD1,CATSHTGTGGGTEAFF,TGTGCCACCAGTCACACCGGGACAGGGGGGGGGACTGAAGCTTTCTTT
NA,TRBJ2-1,TRBV18,NA,CASSTNGGPSEQFF,TGTGCCAGCTCAACCAATGGAGGGCCGAGTGAGCAGTTCTTC
NA,TRBJ2-3,TRBV11-2,NA,CASSPSTDTQYF,TGTGCCAGCAGCCCTTCGACAGATACGCAGTATTTT
NA,TRBJ2-4,TRBV28,NA,CASSPVDGEGKNIQYF,TGTGCCAGCAGCCCCGTTGATGGCGAGGGAAAAAACATTCAGTACTTC
NA,TRBJ2-2,TRBV18,TRBD2,CASSPPNLAAGTGELFF,TGTGCCAGCTCACCCCCAAACCTAGCGGCAGGCACCGGGGAGCTGTTTTTT
NA,TRBJ1-1,TRBV29-1,NA,CSVDLGAEAFF,TGCAGCGTTGACCTAGGGGCTGAAGCTTTCTTT
NA,TRBJ2-7,TRBV29-1,TRBD1,CSVEGDRGPYEQYF,TGCAGCGTTGAAGGGGACAGGGGCCCCTACGAGCAGTACTTC
NA,TRBJ2-6,TRBV6-2/TRBV6-3,TRBD1,CASSDPAGGRSGANVLTF,TGTGCCAGCAGTGACCCGGCAGGGGGCCGGTCTGGGGCCAACGTCCTGACTTTC
NA,TRBJ2-7,TRBV27,TRBD2,CASSPLASGGYEQYF,TGTGCCAGCAGTCCCCTTGCTAGCGGGGGGTACGAGCAGTACTTC
NA,TRBJ1-1,TRBV19,NA,CASSIDGGQLAMNTEAFF,TGTGCCAGTAGTATAGATGGGGGACAATTGGCCATGAACACTGAAGCTTTCTTT
NA,TRBJ2-2,TRBV29-1,NA,CSVSRGRAAGELFF,TGCAGCGTCTCGAGGGGGAGGGCCGCCGGGGAGCTGTTTTTT
few,TRBJ2-7,TRBV28,TRBD2,CASSSGLAGDPLF,TGTGCCAGCAGTTCGGGACTAGCGGGAGATCCCCTATTC
NA,TRBJ2-7,TRBV7-3,NA,CASSLTGSSYEQYF,TGTGCCAGCAGCTTAACGGGCAGTTCCTACGAGCAGTACTTC